This record concerns one T cell receptor (beta chain) sequence. The antigen remains unidentified. CDR3 length: 16 amino acids. V shed 1 base and J shed 8 bases, with 18 bases lying between them. Looked up from germline, CDR1 is SGHRS and CDR2 is YFSETQ. This sample is drawn from a study of T cells in localized non-small cell lung cancer. Study results and caveats: Sequence data derive from only one tumor region, so heterogeneity remains possible. A higher density of T cells in blood coincided with extended overall survival. Median detection of top 100 tumor clones in adjacent lung was about 52 clones.

The data were produced by immunoSEQ multiplex PCR, yet TCRdb's version contains in-frame clones alone and is incomplete. Of a few thousand clones in the sample, 30% were seen once. Material: lung tumor tissue, obtained before any cancer treatment. This receptor was taken from a woman between 40 and 69 years old with stage III lung adenocarcinoma. The V gene is TRBV5-1, the J gene TRBJ2-2; a weak D match, TRBD2 (6 bases). The CDR3 nucleotides read TGCGCCAGCAGCTTGTTCGAGACTAGTTTGTTAGGGGAGCTGTTTTTT. This translates into CASSLFETSLLGELFF.